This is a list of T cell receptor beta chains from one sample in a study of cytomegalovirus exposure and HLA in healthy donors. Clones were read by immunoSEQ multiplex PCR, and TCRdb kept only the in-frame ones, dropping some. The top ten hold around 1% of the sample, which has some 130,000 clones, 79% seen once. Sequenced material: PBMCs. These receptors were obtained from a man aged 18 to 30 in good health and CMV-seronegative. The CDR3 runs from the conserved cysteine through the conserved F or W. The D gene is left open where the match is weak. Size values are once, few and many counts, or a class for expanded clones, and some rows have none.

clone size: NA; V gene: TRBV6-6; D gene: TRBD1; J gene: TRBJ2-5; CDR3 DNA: TGTGCCAGCCTAGACAGGGCAGGATCCTCAGAGACCCAGTACTTC; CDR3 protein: CASLDRAGSSETQYF
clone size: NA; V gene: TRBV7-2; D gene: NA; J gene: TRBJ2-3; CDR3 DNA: TGTGCCAGCGAGTCTGACAGGCGCCATACGCAGTATTTT; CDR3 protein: CASESDRRHTQYF
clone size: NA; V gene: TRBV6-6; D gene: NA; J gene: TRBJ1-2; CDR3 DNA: TGTGCCAGCACCGCAGACTGGAGCTATGGCTACACCTTC; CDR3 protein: CASTADWSYGYTF
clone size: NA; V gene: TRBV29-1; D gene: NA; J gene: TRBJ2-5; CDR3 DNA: TGCAGCGTTGAGTATTCAGAACAAGAGACCCAGTACTTC; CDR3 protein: CSVEYSEQETQYF
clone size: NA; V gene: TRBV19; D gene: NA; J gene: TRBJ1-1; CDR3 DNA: TGTGCCAGTAGCCCTCTATCACAGGAAGCTTTCTTT; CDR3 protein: CASSPLSQEAFF
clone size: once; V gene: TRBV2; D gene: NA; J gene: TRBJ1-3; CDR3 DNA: TGTGCCAGTAGAGACAGGCCTGGAAACACCATATATTTT; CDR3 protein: CASRDRPGNTIYF
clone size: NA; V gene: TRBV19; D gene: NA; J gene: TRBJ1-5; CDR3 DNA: TGTGCCAGTAGTATAGAACGGGGGGCTACTTATCAGCCCCAGCATTTT; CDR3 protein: CASSIERGATYQPQHF
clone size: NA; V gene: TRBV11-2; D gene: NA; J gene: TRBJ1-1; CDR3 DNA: TGTGCCAGCAGCCGGAGGGGGAACACTGAAGCTTTCTTT; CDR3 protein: CASSRRGNTEAFF
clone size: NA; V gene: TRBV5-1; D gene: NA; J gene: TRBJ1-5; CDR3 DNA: TGCGCCAGCAGCCCGGGGGGTAGTGGACAGCCCCAGCATTTT; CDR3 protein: CASSPGGSGQPQHF
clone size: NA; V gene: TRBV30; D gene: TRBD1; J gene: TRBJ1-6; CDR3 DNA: TGTGCCTGGGGACAGGATAATTCACCCCTCCACTTT; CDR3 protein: CAWGQDNSPLHF
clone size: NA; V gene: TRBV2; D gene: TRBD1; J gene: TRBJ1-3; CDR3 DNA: TGTGCCAGCAGTGAACTCGGACAGGGAGGCGGAAACACCATATATTTT; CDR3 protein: CASSELGQGGGNTIYF
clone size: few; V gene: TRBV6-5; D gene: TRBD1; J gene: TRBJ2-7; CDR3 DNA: TGTGCCAGCAGTAAGGGGACAGGGTGGAACGAGCAGTACTTC; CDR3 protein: CASSKGTGWNEQYF
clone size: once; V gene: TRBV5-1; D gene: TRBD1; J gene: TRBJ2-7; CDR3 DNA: TGCGCCAGCAGCCGGGCTAGTACAGGGGGCCACGAGCAGTACTTC; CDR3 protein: CASSRASTGGHEQYF
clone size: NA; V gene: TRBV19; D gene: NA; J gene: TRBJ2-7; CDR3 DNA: TGTGCCAGTAGTCCGGGACACTCCTACGAGCAGTACTTC; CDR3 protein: CASSPGHSYEQYF
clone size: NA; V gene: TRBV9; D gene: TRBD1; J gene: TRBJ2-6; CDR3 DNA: TGTGCCAGCACCGGACAGGTTAGCGCTGGGGCCAACGTCCTGACTTTC; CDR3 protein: CASTGQVSAGANVLTF
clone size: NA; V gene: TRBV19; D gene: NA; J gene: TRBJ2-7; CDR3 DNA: TGTGCCAGTAGTATCTCGGGACTGGGCTTCGGCGAGCAGTACTTC; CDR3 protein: CASSISGLGFGEQYF
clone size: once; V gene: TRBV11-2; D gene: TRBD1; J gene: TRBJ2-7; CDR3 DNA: TGTGCCAGCAGCCCGGGACAGGGCCCAGGGGAGCAGTACTTC; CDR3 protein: CASSPGQGPGEQYF
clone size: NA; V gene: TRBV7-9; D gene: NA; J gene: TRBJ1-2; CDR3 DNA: TGTGCCAGCAGCTTAAACAGTCGGAGGGGCTACACCTTC; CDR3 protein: CASSLNSRRGYTF
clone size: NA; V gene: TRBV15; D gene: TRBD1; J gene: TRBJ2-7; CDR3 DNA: TGTGCCACCAGCAGATCCGGGACAGGGGGATACGAGCAGTACTTC; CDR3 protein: CATSRSGTGGYEQYF
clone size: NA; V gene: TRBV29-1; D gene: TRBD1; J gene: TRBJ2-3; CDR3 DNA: TGCAGCGTCGTCCTTCGAACAGGGGGCTCAGATACGCAGTATTTT; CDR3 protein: CSVVLRTGGSDTQYF
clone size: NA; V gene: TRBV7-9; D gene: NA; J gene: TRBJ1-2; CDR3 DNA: TGTGCCAGCAGCTCAGGCTTCGGTAGTACCTTC; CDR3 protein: CASSSGFGSTF
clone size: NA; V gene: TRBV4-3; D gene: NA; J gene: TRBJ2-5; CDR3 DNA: TGCGCCAGCAGCCAAACATATGCCAAGAGGTCCTCGTACCAAGAGACCCAGTACTTC; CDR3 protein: CASSQTYAKRSSYQETQYF
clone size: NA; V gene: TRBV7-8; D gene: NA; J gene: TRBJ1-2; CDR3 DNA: TGTGCCAGCAGCGTAGACCATACGGGAGACGGCTACACCTTC; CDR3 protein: CASSVDHTGDGYTF
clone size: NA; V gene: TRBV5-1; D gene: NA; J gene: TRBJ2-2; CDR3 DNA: TGCGCCAGCAGCTTCGGGACAAAGGCCGGGGAGCTGTTTTTT; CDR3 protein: CASSFGTKAGELFF
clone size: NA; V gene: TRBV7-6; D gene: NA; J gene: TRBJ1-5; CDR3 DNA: TGTGCCAGCAGCTTGGGACAAAAAAATAGCAATCAGCCCCAGCATTTT; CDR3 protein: CASSLGQKNSNQPQHF
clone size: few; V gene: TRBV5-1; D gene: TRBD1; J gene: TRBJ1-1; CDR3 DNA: TGCGCCAGCAGCCGGGACAGGGCGAACACTGAAGCTTTCTTT; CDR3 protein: CASSRDRANTEAFF
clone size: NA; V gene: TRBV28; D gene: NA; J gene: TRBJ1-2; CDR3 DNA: TGTGCCAGCAGTCGGTATGTGGAGCTGGGTGGCTACACCTTC; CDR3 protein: CASSRYVELGGYTF
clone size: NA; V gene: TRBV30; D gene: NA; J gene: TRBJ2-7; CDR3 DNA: TGTGCCTGGAGTCGGACTGGCTACGAGCAGTACTTC; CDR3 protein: CAWSRTGYEQYF
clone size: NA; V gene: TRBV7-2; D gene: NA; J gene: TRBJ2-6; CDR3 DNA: TGTGCCAGCAGTCTCACTAATAGTGGGGCCAACGTCCTGACTTTC; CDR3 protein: CASSLTNSGANVLTF
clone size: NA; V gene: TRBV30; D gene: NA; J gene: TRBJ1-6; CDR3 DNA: TGTGCCTGGACCAAGCCGTGGACAGAGCCGATCGTAGGTTCACCCCTCCACTTT; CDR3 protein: CAWTKPWTEPIVGSPLHF
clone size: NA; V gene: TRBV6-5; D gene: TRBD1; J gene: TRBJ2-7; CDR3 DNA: TGTGCCAGCAGTTACGGGACAGGGTCCCACGAGCAGTACTTC; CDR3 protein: CASSYGTGSHEQYF
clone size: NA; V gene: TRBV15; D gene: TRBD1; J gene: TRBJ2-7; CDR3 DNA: TGTGCCACCAGGGGACAGACCTACGAGCAGTACTTC; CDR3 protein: CATRGQTYEQYF
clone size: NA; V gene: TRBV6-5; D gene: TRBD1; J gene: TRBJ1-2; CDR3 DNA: TGTGCCAGCAGTAGGGACAGGTTTGAGCTCTATGGCTACACCTTC; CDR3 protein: CASSRDRFELYGYTF
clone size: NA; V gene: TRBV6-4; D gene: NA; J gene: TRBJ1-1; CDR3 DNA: TGTGCCAGCAGTTCCCTCAGGGGCGCTGAAGCTTTCTTT; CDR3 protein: CASSSLRGAEAFF
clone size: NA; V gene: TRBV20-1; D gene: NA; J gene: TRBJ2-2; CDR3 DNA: TGCAGTGCTAGGGGGCCCGGGGAGCTGTTTTTT; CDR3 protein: CSARGPGELFF
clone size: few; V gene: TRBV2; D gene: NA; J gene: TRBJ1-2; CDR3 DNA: TGTGCCAGCAGGGGGGGGTCAGGGATCAGCTATGGCTACACCTTC; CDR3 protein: CASRGGSGISYGYTF
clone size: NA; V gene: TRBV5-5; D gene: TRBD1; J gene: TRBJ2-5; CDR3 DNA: TGTGCCAGCAGCTTGAGGACAGGGCGTCTCTCTGAGGGGGAGACCCAGTACTTC; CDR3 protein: CASSLRTGRLSEGETQYF
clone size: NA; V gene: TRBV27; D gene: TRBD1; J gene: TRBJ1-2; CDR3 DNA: TGTGCCAGCAGTAGATACAGGGGAGGTCCGTATGGCTACACCTTC; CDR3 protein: CASSRYRGGPYGYTF
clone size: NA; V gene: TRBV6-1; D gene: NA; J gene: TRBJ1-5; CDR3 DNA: TGTGCCAGCAGTGAAAGCTTCAGGGCGGCCAATCAGCCCCAGCATTTT; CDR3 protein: CASSESFRAANQPQHF
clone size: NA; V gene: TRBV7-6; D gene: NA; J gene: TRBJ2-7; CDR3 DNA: TGTGCCAGCAGCTTAGCTGCGCAGGGAAGGGGCTACGAGCAGTACTTC; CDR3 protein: CASSLAAQGRGYEQYF
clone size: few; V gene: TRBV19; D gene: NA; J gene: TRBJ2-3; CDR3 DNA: TGTGCCAGTAGTATAGGACATCATACGCAGTATTTT; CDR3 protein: CASSIGHHTQYF
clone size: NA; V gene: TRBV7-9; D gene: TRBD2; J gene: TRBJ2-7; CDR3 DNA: TGTTCCAGCAGCCTACCGCGGACTAGCGGGGCTAACAAGTACTTC; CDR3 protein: CSSSLPRTSGANKYF
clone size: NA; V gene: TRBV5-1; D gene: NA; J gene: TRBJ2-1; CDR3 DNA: TGCGCCAGCAGCTTAGAGACAGCCTACAATGAGCAGTTCTTC; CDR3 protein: CASSLETAYNEQFF
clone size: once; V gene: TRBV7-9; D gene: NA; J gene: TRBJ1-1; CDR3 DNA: TGTGCCAGCAGCCCCACCGGAGCCGGCACTGAAGCTTTCTTT; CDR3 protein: CASSPTGAGTEAFF
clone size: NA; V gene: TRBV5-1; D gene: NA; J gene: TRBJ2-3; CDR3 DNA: TGCGCCAGCAGCGCGGATTTAGGGGGAAGTTTTGCAGATACGCAGTATTTT; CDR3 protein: CASSADLGGSFADTQYF
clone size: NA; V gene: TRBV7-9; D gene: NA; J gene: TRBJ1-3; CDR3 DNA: TGTGCCAGCAGCTCCCGGGGGTCTGGAAACACCATATATTTT; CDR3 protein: CASSSRGSGNTIYF
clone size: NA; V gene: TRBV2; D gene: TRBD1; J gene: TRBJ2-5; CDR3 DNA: TGTGCCAGCAGCCGGGACAGGCAACAAGAGACCCAGTACTTC; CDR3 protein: CASSRDRQQETQYF
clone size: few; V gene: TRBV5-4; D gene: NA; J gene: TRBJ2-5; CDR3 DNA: TGTGCCAGCAGCTTGGTGGCGGGGGCAGAGACCCAGTACTTC; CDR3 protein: CASSLVAGAETQYF
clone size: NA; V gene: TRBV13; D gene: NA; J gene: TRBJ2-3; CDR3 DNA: TGTGCCAGCAGCCTTTGGTCGGGGTCCACCTACCTCCAAGCCACAGATACGCAGTATTTT; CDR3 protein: CASSLWSGSTYLQATDTQYF
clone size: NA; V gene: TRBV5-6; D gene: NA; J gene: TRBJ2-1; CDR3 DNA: TGTGCCAGCAGCTCAGGACAGCAAAATGAGCAGTTCTTC; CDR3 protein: CASSSGQQNEQFF
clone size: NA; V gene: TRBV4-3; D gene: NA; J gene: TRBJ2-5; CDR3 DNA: TGCGCCAGCAGCCAAGTACTAGCCGGAGAGACCCAGTACTTC; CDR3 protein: CASSQVLAGETQYF
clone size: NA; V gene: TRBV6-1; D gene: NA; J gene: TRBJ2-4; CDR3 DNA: TGTGCCAGCAGTCTTGGACTTGCGGACATTCAGTACTTC; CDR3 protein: CASSLGLADIQYF
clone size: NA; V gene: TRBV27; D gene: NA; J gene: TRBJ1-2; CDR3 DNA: TGTGCCAGCAGACTACAGGCCCAGCCCTATGGCTACACCTTC; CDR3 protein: CASRLQAQPYGYTF
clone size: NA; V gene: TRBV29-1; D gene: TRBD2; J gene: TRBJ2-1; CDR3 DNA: TGCAGCGTTGGGCTAGCGGGGGGGGGCGAGCAGTTCTTC; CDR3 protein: CSVGLAGGGEQFF
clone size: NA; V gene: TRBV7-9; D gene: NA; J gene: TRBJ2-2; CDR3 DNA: TGTGCCAGCAGAAATCCCGGGAACACCGGGGAGCTGTTTTTT; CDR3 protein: CASRNPGNTGELFF
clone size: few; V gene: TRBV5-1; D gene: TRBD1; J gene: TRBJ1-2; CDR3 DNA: TGCGCCAGCAGCTTGAGCGGGACAGGGGGTGGCTACACCTTC; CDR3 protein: CASSLSGTGGGYTF
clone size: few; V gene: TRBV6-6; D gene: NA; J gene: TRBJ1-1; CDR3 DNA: TGTGCCAGCAGTTCTAACACTGAAGCTTTCTTT; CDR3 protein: CASSSNTEAFF
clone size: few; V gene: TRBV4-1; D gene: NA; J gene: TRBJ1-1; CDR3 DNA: TGCGCCAGCAGCCTAGAGAGTACCACTGAAGCTTTCTTT; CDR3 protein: CASSLESTTEAFF